This TCR beta chain was captured by sequencing in a study of blood T cell repertoires in COVID-19. J lost 4 bases, V lost 6 bases, and 15 bases had no gene match. Germline loops: CDR1 MDHEN, CDR2 SYDVKM. The CDR3 consists of 17 residues. Authors' methods: Researchers report that nucleated cell counts were estimated from reference gene primer amplification. TCRdb's copy holds only in-frame clones and misses some; the assay was immunoSEQ multiplex PCR. V and J calls and clone size are copied from that table; D and trimming were computed from the DNA. This sample carries 280,000 or so clones, around 86% of them seen once, and the ten largest clones take roughly 2.1%.

The sequence was obtained from a woman under 40 who had recovered from COVID-19. The V call is TRBV28, the J call TRBJ2-3, with 8 bases aligning to TRBD1. Sequenced material: peripheral blood. The CDR3 sequence: CASSYSSGTGGADTQYF. CDR3 in DNA: TGTGCCAGCAGCTACTCATCCGGGACAGGAGGGGCAGATACGCAGTATTTT.